This TCR beta chain was sequenced during a study of blood T cell repertoires in COVID-19. Study context: Researchers got acute and convalescent COVID-19 samples from the United States, Italy and Spain. The analysed material was cDNA or gDNA that came from T cells, B-cell-depleted T cells, or PBMCs.

Original processing methods: Cell counts per sample came from amplifying reference gene primers. Sequenced by immunoSEQ multiplex PCR; TCRdb stores in-frame clones only, minus some. Clone size and V and J calls were adopted from that table, with D and trimming inferred from the DNA. The table has 85,000 to 130,000 clones, around four fifths seen once. CDR1 and CDR2 (germline): SGHDT, YYEEEE. Trimming stripped 0 bases from V and 4 bases from J, with 8 bases between. This CDR3 contains 13 residues. The gene calls are TRBV5-6 and TRBJ2-7; a possible D gene is TRBD2 (5 bases). This receptor was obtained from a man in his fifties or sixties with acute or convalescent COVID-19. The sequencing sample was made of peripheral blood. The CDR3 DNA reads TGTGCCAGCAGCTTGGGCGGGCCATACGAGCAGTACTTC. Translating it yields CASSLGGPYEQYF.